The subject of this entry is one T cell receptor beta chain. Its target is unknown. The data were taken from a study of CD8+ T cells in alopecia areata. Study outcomes and limitations: Clonality in lesional scalp, especially alopecia totalis/universalis, exceeded that of normal scalp. Scalp samples also yield sequences from resident alphabeta T cells of normal skin.

Extraction of RNA preceded its reverse transcription into cDNA, which served as the sequencing template. Sequenced by immunoSEQ multiplex PCR; TCRdb stores in-frame clones only, minus some. Of 130,000 to 150,000 clones in the sample, 80% to 90% were seen once. Germline V CDR1 and CDR2: ENHRY, SYGVKD. V lost 1 base and J 2 bases, leaving 6 bases between the germline ends. CDR3 length: 14 amino acids. CD4+ and CD8+ T cells were sorted from PBMCs stained for CD3, CD4 and CD8. The source is a human donor with alopecia areata. This chain connects TRBV10-3 to TRBJ2-1; D call uncertain. Sequencing was performed on CD8+ T cells sorted from blood, taken at week 0. The CDR3 is CAISEYDTYNEQFF. The CDR3 DNA reads as TGTGCCATCAGTGAGTACGATACCTACAATGAGCAGTTCTTC.